Listed here are 11 T cell receptor beta chains from one sample, sequenced in a study of T cells in Graves' hyperthyroidism and ophthalmopathy. There were TCR beta CDR3 regions amplified from RNA transcripts. The primer set for the first-round RT-PCR of the TCR CDR3 was HTBI. TCRdb recomputed calls from the multiplex PCR reads with MiXCR, one row per CDR3 protein. The sample shows a few hundred thousand distinct CDR3 sequences, 46% of them seen only once. The sequencing sample was made of peripheral blood or thyroid tissue (not recorded which). These receptors were collected from an adult woman with Graves' disease, either hyperthyroidism or ophthalmopathy (not recorded which).

This clonotype was seen a few times. The chain has TRBV28 and TRBJ1-2; TRBD1 is a possible D gene (6 bases). The V gene lost 7 bases and the J gene lost 2 bases, with 8 bases spanning the gap. Germline V lookup: CDR1 MDHEN, CDR2 SYDVKM. CDR3 length: 12 residues. CDR3 coding DNA: TGTGCCAGCACAGGACAGAACTATGGCTACACCTTC. Protein sequence: CASTGQNYGYTF.

The chain couples TRBV20-1 to TRBJ1-2, with D possibly being TRBD1 (5 bases). Germline-derived CDR1 and CDR2 are DFQATT and SNEGSKA (reference sequence). The CDR3 consists of 16 residues. V shed 3 bases and J shed 6 bases, with 23 bases lying between them. The CDR3 sequence is CSASSGSWTGDDGYTF. In DNA form, the CDR3 reads TGCAGTGCTAGCAGCGGGAGTTGGACCGGGGACGATGGCTACACCTTC.

The chain has TRBV7-2 and TRBJ1-2; 10 bases are a match to TRBD1. Germline V lookup: CDR1 SGHTA, CDR2 FQGNSA. Germline trimming cut 6 bases from V and 8 bases from J; bases unmatched to any gene: 9. The CDR3 covers 14 residues. The CDR3 sequence: CASSYRQGASGYTF. The CDR3 nucleotides read TGTGCCAGCAGTTATAGACAGGGGGCTAGCGGCTACACCTTC.

V usage is TRBV7-3 and J usage is TRBJ2-7, with 8 bases that match TRBD1. The V segment lost 5 bases and the J segment 7 bases; nucleotides outside the gene matches: 10. The CDR3 runs to 14 residues. The germline CDR1 and CDR2 sequences are SGHTA and FQGTGA. The chain's CDR3 is CASSPQTGASEQYF. CDR3 in DNA: TGTGCCAGCAGCCCACAGACAGGGGCCTCTGAGCAGTACTTC.

The chain recombines TRBV19 with TRBJ2-5; 7 bases fit TRBD2. The length of the CDR3 is 15 residues. Germline CDR1 reads LNHDA; CDR2 reads SQIVND (reference sequence). Unmatched junction bases numbered 7, after V lost 5 bases and J lost 1 base. The CDR3 loop is CASSSGGSFQETQYF. The CDR3 region has the DNA TGTGCCAGTAGTTCGGGAGGTAGCTTCCAAGAGACCCAGTACTTC.

The J gene is TRBJ2-1, the V gene TRBV11-2; 9 bases fit TRBD1. Germline V CDR1 and CDR2: SGHAT, FQNNGV. V shed 3 bases, J shed 6 bases, and the junction held 12 bases outside the gene matches. There are 17 residues in the CDR3. This CDR3 is CASSLIPLGQGGNEQFF. The CDR3 DNA sequence: TGTGCCAGCAGCTTGATCCCCCTGGGACAGGGTGGCAATGAGCAGTTCTTC. The variable domain in full, with the rest retrieved from reference TRBV11-2 and TRBJ2-1, is EAGVAQSPRYKIIEKRQSVAFWCNPISGHATLYWYQQILGQGPKLLIQFQNNGVVDDSQLPKDRFSAERLKGVDSTLKIQPAKLEDSAVYLCASSLIPLGQGGNEQFFGPGTRLTVL.

The V call is TRBV10-3, the J call TRBJ1-2, with 7 nucleotides matching TRBD1. With 6 bases clipped from V and 3 bases from J, the junction kept 1 base outside the gene matches. Germline CDR1 and CDR2: ENHRY and SYGVKD. This CDR3 is 12 amino acids long. The CDR3 DNA reads as TGTGCCATCAGAGGGGGCTACTATGGCTACACCTTC. Translation: CAIRGGYYGYTF.

Here the CDR3 reads CASSRDKGGVSYTF. As DNA, the CDR3 is TGTGCCAGTAGCCGTGACAAGGGGGGAGTTAGCTACACCTTC. The chain joins TRBV19 to TRBJ1-2; TRBD1 is a possible D gene (6 bases). CDR1 and CDR2 from the germline V gene are LNHDA and SQIVND (reference sequence). This CDR3 region has 14 residues. Trimming left V 6 bases short and J 9 bases short, with 20 bases between. Based on the CDR3 plus reference TRBV19 and TRBJ1-2, the full variable domain is DGGITQSPKYLFRKEGQNVTLSCEQNLNHDAMYWYRQDPGQGLRLIYYSQIVNDFQKGDIAEGYSVSREKKESFPLTVTSAQKNPTAFYLCASSRDKGGVSYTFGSGTRLTVV.

A few counts support this clonotype. The chain is built from TRBV28 and TRBJ1-6, with D perhaps TRBD1 (5 bases). Trimming pared 5 bases from V and 2 bases from J, leaving 13 bases between. The germline gives CDR1 MDHEN, CDR2 SYDVKM. There are 16 residues in the CDR3. CDR3 in amino acids: CASSKPGPAYNSPLHF. The CDR3 DNA sequence: TGTGCCAGCAGTAAACCGGGGCCTGCCTATAATTCACCCCTCCACTTT. The variable domain in full, with the rest retrieved from reference TRBV28 and TRBJ1-6, is DVKVTQSSRYLVKRTGEKVFLECVQDMDHENMFWYRQDPGLGLRLIYFSYDVKMKEKGDIPEGYSVSREKKERFSLILESASTNQTSMYLCASSKPGPAYNSPLHFGNGTRLTVT.

This clonotype was recorded at least ten times. This chain connects TRBV4-2 to TRBJ1-2; D is uncertain. Germline loops: CDR1 LGHNA, CDR2 YNFKEQ. The CDR3 length is 15 residues. Trimming took 0 bases from V and 0 from J, leaving 8 bases between them. CDR3 in amino acids: CASSQDWTANYGYTF. The CDR3 DNA reads as TGTGCCAGCAGCCAAGATTGGACGGCTAACTATGGCTACACCTTC.

The gene calls are TRBV7-6 and TRBJ2-1; D may be TRBD1 (5 bases). The germline V and J ends were trimmed by 1 base and 6 bases, with 13 bases remaining between them. The CDR3 is made up of 15 amino acids. CDR1 is SGHVS, CDR2 FNYEAQ, per germline. In DNA form, the CDR3 reads TGTGCCAGCAGCTTAGTAAGGGGAACGGGCAATGAGCAGTTCTTC. This gives the protein CASSLVRGTGNEQFF.